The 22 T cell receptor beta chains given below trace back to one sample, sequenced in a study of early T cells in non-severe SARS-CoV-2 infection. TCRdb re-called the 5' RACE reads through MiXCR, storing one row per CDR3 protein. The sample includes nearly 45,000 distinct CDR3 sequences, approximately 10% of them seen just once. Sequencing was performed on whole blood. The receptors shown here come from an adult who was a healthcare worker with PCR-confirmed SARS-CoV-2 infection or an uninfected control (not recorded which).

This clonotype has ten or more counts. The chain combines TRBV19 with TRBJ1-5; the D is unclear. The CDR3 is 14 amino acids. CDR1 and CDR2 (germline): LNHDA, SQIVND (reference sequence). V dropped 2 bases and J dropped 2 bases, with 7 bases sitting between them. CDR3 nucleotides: TGTGCCAGTAGTATATGGGGTCGCAATCAGCCCCAGCATTTT. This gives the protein CASSIWGRNQPQHF.

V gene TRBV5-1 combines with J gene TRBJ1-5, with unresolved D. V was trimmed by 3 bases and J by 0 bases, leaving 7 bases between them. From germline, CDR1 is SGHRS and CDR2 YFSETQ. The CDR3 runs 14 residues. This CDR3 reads CASSYGDSNQPQHF. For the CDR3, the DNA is TGCGCCAGCAGCTACGGAGATAGCAATCAGCCCCAGCATTTT. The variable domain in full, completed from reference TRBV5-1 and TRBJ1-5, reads KAGVTQTPRYLIKTRGQQVTLSCSPISGHRSVSWYQQTPGQGLQFLFEYFSETQRNKGNFPGRFSGRQFSNSRSEMNVSTLELGDSALYLCASSYGDSNQPQHFGDGTRLSIL.

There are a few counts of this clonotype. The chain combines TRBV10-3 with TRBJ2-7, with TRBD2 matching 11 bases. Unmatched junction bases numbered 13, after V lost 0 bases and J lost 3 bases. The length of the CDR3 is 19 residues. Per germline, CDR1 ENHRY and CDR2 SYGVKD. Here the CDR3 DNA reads TGTGCCATCAGTGAGTCGGCTAGCGGGAGGATTTTAGGGGACTACGAGCAGTACTTC. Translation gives CAISESASGRILGDYEQYF.

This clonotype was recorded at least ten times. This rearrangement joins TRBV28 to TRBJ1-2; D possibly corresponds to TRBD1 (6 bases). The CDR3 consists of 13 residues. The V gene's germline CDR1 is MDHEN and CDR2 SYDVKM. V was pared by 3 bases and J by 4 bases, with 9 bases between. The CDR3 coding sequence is TGTGCCAGCAGTTTCTGGACAGTCTATGGCTACACCTTC. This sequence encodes CASSFWTVYGYTF.

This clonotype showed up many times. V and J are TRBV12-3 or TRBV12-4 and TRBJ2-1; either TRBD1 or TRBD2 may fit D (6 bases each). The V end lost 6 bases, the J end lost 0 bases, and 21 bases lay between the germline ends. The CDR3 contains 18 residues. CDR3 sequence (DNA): TGTGCCAGCAGCCGGACCGTGGGGGGCCCGAGCTCCTACAATGAGCAGTTCTTC. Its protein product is CASSRTVGGPSSYNEQFF.

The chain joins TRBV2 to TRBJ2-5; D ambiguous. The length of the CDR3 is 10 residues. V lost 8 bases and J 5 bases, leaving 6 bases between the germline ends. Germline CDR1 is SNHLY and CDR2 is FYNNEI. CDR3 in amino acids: CASRTETQYF. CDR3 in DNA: TGTGCCAGCCGAACGGAGACCCAGTACTTC.

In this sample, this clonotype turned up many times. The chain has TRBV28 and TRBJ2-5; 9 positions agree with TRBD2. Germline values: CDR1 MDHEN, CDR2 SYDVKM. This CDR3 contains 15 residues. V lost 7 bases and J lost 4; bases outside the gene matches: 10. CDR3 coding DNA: TGTGCCAGCATCCCCGCGGGACTAGCAGGAGAGACCCAGTACTTC. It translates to CASIPAGLAGETQYF.

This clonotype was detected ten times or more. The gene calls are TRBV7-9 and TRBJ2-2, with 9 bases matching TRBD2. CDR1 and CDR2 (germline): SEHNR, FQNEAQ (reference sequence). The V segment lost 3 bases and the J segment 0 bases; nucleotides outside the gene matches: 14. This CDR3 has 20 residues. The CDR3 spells CASSFFSLGTSRTNTGELFF. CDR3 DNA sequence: TGTGCCAGCAGCTTCTTTTCGCTTGGGACTAGCCGGACGAACACCGGGGAGCTGTTTTTT.

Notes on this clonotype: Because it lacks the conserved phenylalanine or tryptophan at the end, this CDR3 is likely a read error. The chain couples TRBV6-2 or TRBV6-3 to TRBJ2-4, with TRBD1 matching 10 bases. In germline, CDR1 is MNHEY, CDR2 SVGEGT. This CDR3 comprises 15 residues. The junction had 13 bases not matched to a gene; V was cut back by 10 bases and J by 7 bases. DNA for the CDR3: TGTGCCACCGCGACTCCCGACAGGGGGCCTAACATTCAGTACTTG. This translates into CATATPDRGPNIQYL.

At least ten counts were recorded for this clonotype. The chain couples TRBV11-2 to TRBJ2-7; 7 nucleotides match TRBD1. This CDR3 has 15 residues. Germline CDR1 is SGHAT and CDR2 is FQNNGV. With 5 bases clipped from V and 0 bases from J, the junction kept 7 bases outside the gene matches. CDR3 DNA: TGTGCCAGCAGCCTACTGACAGGGAGCTCCTACGAGCAGTACTTC. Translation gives CASSLLTGSSYEQYF.

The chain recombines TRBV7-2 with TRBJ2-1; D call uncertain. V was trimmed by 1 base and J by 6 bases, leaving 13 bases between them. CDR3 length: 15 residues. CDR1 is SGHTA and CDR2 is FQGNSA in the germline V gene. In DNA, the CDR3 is TGTGCCAGCAGCTTAGGCCCGAACCCAGGCAATGAGCAGTTCTTC. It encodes CASSLGPNPGNEQFF.

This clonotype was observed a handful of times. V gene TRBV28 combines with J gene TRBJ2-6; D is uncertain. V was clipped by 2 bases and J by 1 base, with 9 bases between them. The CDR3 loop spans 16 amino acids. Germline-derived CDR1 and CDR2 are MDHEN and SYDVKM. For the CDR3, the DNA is TGTGCCAGCAGTTTAATCACCGGGTCTGGGGCCAACGTCCTGACTTTC. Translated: CASSLITGSGANVLTF.

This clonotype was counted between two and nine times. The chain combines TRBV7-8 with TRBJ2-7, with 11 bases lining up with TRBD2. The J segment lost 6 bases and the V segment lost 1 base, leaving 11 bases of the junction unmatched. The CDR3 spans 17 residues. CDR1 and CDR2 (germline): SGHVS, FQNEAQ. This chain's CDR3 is CASSLVAASGRPSEQYF. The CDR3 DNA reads TGTGCCAGCAGCTTAGTGGCGGCTAGCGGGAGGCCGTCCGAGCAGTACTTC.

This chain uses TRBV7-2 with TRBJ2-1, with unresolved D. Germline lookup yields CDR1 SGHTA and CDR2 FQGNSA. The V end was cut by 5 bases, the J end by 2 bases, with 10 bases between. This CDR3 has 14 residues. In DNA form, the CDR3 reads TGTGCCAGCAGCCAACCTGGGGCCTACAATGAGCAGTTCTTC. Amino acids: CASSQPGAYNEQFF.

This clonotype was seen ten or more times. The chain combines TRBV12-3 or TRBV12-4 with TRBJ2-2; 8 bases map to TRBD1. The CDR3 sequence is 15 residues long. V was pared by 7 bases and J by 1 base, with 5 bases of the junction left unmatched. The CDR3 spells CASKPGTGNTGELFF. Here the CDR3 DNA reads TGTGCCAGCAAACCTGGGACAGGGAACACCGGGGAGCTGTTTTTT.

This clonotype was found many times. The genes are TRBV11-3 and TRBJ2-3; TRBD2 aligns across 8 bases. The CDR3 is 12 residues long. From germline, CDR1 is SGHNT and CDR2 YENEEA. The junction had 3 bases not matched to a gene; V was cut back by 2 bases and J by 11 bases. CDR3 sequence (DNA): TGTGCCAGCAGCTTACCGGGACTAGGGCAGTATTTT. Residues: CASSLPGLGQYF.

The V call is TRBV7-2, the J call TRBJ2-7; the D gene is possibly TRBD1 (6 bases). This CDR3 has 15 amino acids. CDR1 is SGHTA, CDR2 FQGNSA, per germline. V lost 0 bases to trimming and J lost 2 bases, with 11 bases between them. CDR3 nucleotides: TGTGCCAGCAGCTTAGCGACAGGACCTACCTACGAGCAGTACTTC. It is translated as CASSLATGPTYEQYF.

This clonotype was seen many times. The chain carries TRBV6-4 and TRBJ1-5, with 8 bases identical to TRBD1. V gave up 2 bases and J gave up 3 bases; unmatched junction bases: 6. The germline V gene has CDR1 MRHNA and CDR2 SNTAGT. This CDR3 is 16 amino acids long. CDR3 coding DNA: TGTGCCAGCAGTGACACCTCGACAGGGGACAATCAGCCCCAGCATTTT. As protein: CASSDTSTGDNQPQHF.

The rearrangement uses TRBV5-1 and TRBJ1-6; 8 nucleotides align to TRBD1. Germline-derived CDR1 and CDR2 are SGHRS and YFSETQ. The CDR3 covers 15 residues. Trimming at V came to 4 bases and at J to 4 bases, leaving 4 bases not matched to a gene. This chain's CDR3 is CASSTDRGYNSPLHF. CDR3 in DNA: TGCGCCAGCAGCACAGACAGGGGATATAATTCACCCCTCCACTTT.

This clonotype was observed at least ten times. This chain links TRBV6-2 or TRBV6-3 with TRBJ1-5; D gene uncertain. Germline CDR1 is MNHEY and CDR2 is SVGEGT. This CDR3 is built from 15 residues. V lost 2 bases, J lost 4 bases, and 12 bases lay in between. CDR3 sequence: CASSYPGRVNQPQHF. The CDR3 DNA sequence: TGTGCCAGCAGTTACCCTGGACGGGTTAATCAGCCCCAGCATTTT.

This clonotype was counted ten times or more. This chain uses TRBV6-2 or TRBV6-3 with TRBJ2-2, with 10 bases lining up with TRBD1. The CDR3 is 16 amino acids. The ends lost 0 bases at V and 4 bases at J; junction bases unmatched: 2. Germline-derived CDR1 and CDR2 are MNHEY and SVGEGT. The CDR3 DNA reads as TGTGCCAGCAGTTACTCGGGACAGGGGACCACCGGGGAGCTGTTTTTT. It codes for CASSYSGQGTTGELFF.

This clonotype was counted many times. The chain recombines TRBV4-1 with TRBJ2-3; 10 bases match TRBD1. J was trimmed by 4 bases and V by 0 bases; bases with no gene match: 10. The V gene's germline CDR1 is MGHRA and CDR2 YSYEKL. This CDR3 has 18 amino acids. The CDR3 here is CASSQEPGQGFNADTQYF. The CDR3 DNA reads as TGCGCCAGCAGCCAAGAACCGGGACAGGGGTTTAACGCAGATACGCAGTATTTT.